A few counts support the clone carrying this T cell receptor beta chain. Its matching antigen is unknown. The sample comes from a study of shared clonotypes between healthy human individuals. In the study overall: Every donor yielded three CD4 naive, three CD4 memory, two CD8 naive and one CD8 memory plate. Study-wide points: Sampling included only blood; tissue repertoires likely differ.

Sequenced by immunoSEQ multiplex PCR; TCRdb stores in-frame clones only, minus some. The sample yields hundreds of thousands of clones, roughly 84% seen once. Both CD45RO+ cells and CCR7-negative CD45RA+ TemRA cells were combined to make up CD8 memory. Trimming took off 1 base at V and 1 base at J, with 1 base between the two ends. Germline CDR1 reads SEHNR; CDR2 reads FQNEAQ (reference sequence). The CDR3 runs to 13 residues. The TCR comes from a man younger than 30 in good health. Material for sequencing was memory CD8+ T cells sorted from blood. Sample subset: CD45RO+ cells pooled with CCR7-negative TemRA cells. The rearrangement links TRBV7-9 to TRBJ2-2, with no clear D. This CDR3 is CASSLGNTGELFF. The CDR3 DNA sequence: TGTGCCAGCAGCTTAGGGAACACCGGGGAGCTGTTTTTT.